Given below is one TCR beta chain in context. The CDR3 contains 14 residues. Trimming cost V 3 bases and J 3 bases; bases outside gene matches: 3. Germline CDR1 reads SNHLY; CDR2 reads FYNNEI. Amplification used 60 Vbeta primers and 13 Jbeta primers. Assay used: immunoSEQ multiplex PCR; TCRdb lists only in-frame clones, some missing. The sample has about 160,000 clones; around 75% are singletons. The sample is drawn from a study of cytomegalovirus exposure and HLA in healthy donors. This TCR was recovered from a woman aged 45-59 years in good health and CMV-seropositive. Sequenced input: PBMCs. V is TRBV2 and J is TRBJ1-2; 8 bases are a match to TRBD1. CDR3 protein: CASSETGADYGYTF. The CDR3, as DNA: TGTGCCAGCAGTGAGACAGGGGCGGACTATGGCTACACCTTC.